These 3 T cell receptor beta chains share one sample of origin, sequenced in a study of human T cells and chemical hapten exposure. Noted time point: patch test 2, 6 weeks after DPC sensitization. Stated treatment: therapeutic diphenylcyclopropenone sensitization with weekly scalp DPC. One entry per CDR3 protein results from TCRdb running MiXCR on the RACE reads. The table includes around 67,000 distinct CDR3 sequences, 6.5% to 10% detected once. This specimen consisted of whole blood, obtained in connection with sensitization to the hapten diphenylcyclopropenone (DPC). The receptors were gathered from a woman between 50 and 59 years old with alopecia areata. Some clones in this sample may be carry-over from other donors' samples.

The table lists this clonotype with many counts. The rearrangement uses TRBV5-1 and TRBJ2-1; 7 bases are shared with TRBD1. This CDR3 spans 14 amino acids. In germline, CDR1 is SGHRS, CDR2 YFSETQ. V lost 3 bases and J lost 10; bases outside the gene matches: 10. Here the CDR3 DNA reads TGCGCCAGCAGCTGGGGACAGATAGGGGGCGAGCAGTTCTTC. Protein sequence: CASSWGQIGGEQFF.

In this sample, this clonotype turned up many times. V gene TRBV12-3 or TRBV12-4 combines with J gene TRBJ2-3, with 7 nucleotides matching TRBD1. The V and J ends lost 5 bases and 0 bases, in that order; junction bases with no gene match: 5. The CDR3 is made up of 15 amino acids. The CDR3 spells CASSQDRLSTDTQYF. CDR3 nucleotide sequence: TGTGCCAGCAGTCAGGACAGGCTTAGCACAGATACGCAGTATTTT.

This clonotype was seen a handful of times. This sequence joins TRBV13 and TRBJ1-6, with 7 bases identical to TRBD1. V was clipped by 4 bases and J by 11 bases; unmatched bases: 17. Germline V gives CDR1 PRHDT, CDR2 FYEKMQ (reference sequence). The CDR3 has 17 residues. The CDR3 nucleotides read TGTGCCAGCAGCTATGGAAGAGGGACAGAGCCTTACCCACCCCTCCACTTT. Encoded protein: CASSYGRGTEPYPPLHF.